These T cell receptor beta chains were read from a single sample in a study of blood T cell repertoires in COVID-19. The repertoire was sequenced with immunoSEQ multiplex PCR; TCRdb's copy has only in-frame clones and lacks some. Of over 130,000 clones in the sample, 80% to 90% are singletons; the top ten hold around 3.3%. The specimen was peripheral blood. All receptors derive from a man in his 70s with acute or convalescent COVID-19. Each CDR3 is given with its conserved first and last residue. A D gene is named only where the DNA matches it firmly. Clone size, where shown, is once, few, many, or a class for clones that have expanded.

TRBJ2-3 . TRBV28 . TGTGCCAGCACCACCCCAGGGCCATCAGATACGCAGTATTTT CASTTPGPSDTQYF
TRBJ1-5 . TRBV28 TRBD1 TGTGCCAGCAGTCCCCCGCAGGGGGCGGGAAGCAATCAGCCCCAGCATTTT CASSPPQGAGSNQPQHF
TRBJ1-2 . TRBV28 . TGTGCCAGCAGTCCCCGACAGATTAACTATGGCTACACCTTC CASSPRQINYGYTF
TRBJ1-2 . TRBV7-2 . TGTGCCAGCAGCTTAGCGGGGCAGGGTCGGGGCTACACCTTC CASSLAGQGRGYTF
TRBJ2-1 . TRBV7-9 TRBD1 TGTGCCACCACGGACAGGGGAGGCTACAATGAGCAGTTCTTC CATTDRGGYNEQFF
TRBJ1-5 few TRBV16 . TGTGCCAGCAGCTTACACAGGAGTAGCAATCAGCCCCAGCATTTT CASSLHRSSNQPQHF
TRBJ1-5 . TRBV7-9 . TGTGCCAGCAGCTTAGGTCCGGGTCAGCCCCAGCATTTT CASSLGPGQPQHF
TRBJ2-1 once TRBV19 TRBD2 TGTGCCAGTAGTCGGGGCGGGAGCGGCGTTGAGCAGTTCTTC CASSRGGSGVEQFF
TRBJ2-7 . TRBV9 . TGTGCCAGCAGCCCAACCGGGAACTCCTACGAGCAGTACTTC CASSPTGNSYEQYF
TRBJ2-7 few TRBV7-2 . TGTGCCAGCAGCTTGTCGGCTAGCGACTACGAGCAGTACTTC CASSLSASDYEQYF
TRBJ1-1 . TRBV7-2 . TGTGCCAGCAGCTTGTCAGGGCCCGACACTGAAGCTTTCTTT CASSLSGPDTEAFF
TRBJ2-3 few TRBV5-1 TRBD2 TGCGCCAGCAGCGCCTTAGCGGGAGGCACAGATACGCAGTATTTT CASSALAGGTDTQYF
TRBJ2-3 . TRBV7-2 . TGTGCCAGCAGCTTGGGAGGAGCTAGCACAGATACGCAGTATTTT CASSLGGASTDTQYF
TRBJ2-7 . TRBV28 . TGTGCCAGCAGACGTGGGACAAATAGCGAGCAGTACTTC CASRRGTNSEQYF
TRBJ1-1 once TRBV7-9 TRBD1 TGTGCCAGCAGCCCACGACAGGGTAGAGGAGCTTTCTTT CASSPRQGRGAFF
TRBJ1-1 once TRBV7-2 . TGTGCCAGCAGCTTCGGGAACACTGAAGCTTTCTTT CASSFGNTEAFF
TRBJ2-3 . TRBV5-4 . TGTGCCAGCAGCTTGATGCTATCCCCAGATACGCAGTATTTT CASSLMLSPDTQYF
TRBJ2-7 few TRBV7-9 . TGTGCCAGCAGCTTCGGCGGCTCCTACGAGCAGTACTTC CASSFGGSYEQYF
TRBJ2-2 few TRBV24-1 . TGTGCCACCAGTGGTATACTGGGGGAGCTGTTTTTT CATSGILGELFF
TRBJ2-7 once TRBV6-2/TRBV6-3 TRBD2 TGTGCCAGCAGTGCTCTAGCGGGAGGACTTACCTACGAGCAGTACTTC CASSALAGGLTYEQYF
TRBJ1-2 . TRBV24-1 . TGTGCCACCAGTGATCCAGGGTATCACTATGGCTACACCTTC CATSDPGYHYGYTF
TRBJ2-1 . TRBV6-5 . TGTGCCAGCACCCCTCGGGGGAGCTCCTACAATGAGCAGTTCTTC CASTPRGSSYNEQFF
TRBJ2-3 . TRBV12-5 TRBD2 TGTGCTAAGAAGCGGGAGGTTGTAGATACGCAGTATTTT CAKKREVVDTQYF
TRBJ1-6 . TRBV18 . TGTGCCAGCTCAGGGGCCGAAAATTCACCCCTCCACTTT CASSGAENSPLHF
TRBJ2-7 . TRBV7-9 . TGTGCCAGCAGGTCGCTGTGGACTTACGAGCAGTACTTC CASRSLWTYEQYF
TRBJ2-1 . TRBV6-2/TRBV6-3 TRBD1 TGTGCCAGCAGTTACACCCCAGGGGGCTTAAATGAGCAGTTCTTC CASSYTPGGLNEQFF
TRBJ2-1 . TRBV4-3 . TGCGCCAGCAGCCAAGATTCCCGAGGTCCCTTAAACGATGAGCAGTTCTTC CASSQDSRGPLNDEQFF
TRBJ2-5 . TRBV18 TRBD2 TGTGCCAGCTCGTTTCTAGCGGGAGTCGGTGAGACCCAGTACTTC CASSFLAGVGETQYF
TRBJ2-1 . TRBV6-1 TRBD2 TGTGCCAGCAGTGTGACTAGCGGGAGGGCCAGATACAATGAGCAGTTCTTC CASSVTSGRARYNEQFF
TRBJ2-1 . TRBV7-8 TRBD1 TGTGCCAGCAGCATTCAATACAGGGGGGACTACAATGAGCAGTTCTTC CASSIQYRGDYNEQFF
TRBJ1-4 . TRBV28 TRBD1 TGTGCCAGCAGTCCGCTGGACAGGACTAATGAAAAACTGTTTTTT CASSPLDRTNEKLFF
TRBJ2-5 . TRBV28 TRBD2 TGTGCCAGCAGTTTGACCCGAAGGACTAGTGTGGAGACCCAGTACTTC CASSLTRRTSVETQYF
TRBJ1-1 . TRBV9 . TGTGCCAGCAGCGTAGGGGCAAAGAGCACTGAAGCTTTCTTT CASSVGAKSTEAFF
TRBJ2-7 . TRBV5-5 . TGTGCCAGCAGCTTGGTCAGGGGAACCTACGAGCAGTACTTC CASSLVRGTYEQYF
TRBJ2-7 once TRBV13 TRBD2 TGTGCCAGCAGCCCGGCGGGAGCCTACGAGCAGTACTTC CASSPAGAYEQYF
TRBJ2-2 medium-sized TRBV4-3 TRBD2 TGCGCCAGCAGCCAAGAGTGGGCGGGAGGGCCGGACACCGGGGAGCTGTTTTTT CASSQEWAGGPDTGELFF
TRBJ2-5 . TRBV15 . TGTGCCACCAGCAGAGATTCGGGAGAGACCCAGTACTTC CATSRDSGETQYF
TRBJ2-7 many TRBV5-1 TRBD2 TGCGCCAGCCATATAGCGGGAGGTCCCTACGAGCAGTACTTC CASHIAGGPYEQYF